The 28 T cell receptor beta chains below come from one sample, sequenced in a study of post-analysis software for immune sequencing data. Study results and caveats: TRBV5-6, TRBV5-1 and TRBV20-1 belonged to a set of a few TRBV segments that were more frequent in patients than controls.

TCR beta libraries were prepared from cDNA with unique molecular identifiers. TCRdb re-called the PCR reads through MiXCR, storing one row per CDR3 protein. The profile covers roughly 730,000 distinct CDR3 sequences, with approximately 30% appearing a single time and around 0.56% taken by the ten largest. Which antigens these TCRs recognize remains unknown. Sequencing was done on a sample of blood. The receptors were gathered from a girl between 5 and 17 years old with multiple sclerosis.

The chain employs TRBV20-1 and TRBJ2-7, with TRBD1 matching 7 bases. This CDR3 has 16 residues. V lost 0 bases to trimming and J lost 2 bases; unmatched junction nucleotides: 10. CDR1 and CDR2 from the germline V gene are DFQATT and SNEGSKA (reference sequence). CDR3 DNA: TGCAGTGCTAGAGATGAGTCTGGGACAGCTACCTACGAGCAGTACTTC. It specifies CSARDESGTATYEQYF.

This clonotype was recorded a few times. CDR3 sequence reads: CASSFVGTANTEAFF. Here the CDR3 DNA reads TGCGCCAGCAGCTTCGTAGGGACGGCGAACACTGAAGCTTTCTTT. The chain joins TRBV5-1 to TRBJ1-1; TRBD1 is a possible D gene (5 bases). This CDR3 is 15 amino acids long. V lost 2 bases and J lost 1, with 12 bases in between. Germline CDR1 and CDR2: SGHRS and YFSETQ.

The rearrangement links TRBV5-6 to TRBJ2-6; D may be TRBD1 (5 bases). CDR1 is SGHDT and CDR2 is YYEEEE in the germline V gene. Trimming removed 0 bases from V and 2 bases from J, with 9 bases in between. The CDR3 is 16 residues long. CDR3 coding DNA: TGTGCCAGCAGCTTGGAGCAGGGCGCTGGGGCCAACGTCCTGACTTTC. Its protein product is CASSLEQGAGANVLTF.

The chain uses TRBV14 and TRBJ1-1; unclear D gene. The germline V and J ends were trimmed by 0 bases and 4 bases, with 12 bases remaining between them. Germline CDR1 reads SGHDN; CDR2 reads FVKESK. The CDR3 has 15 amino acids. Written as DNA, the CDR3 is TGTGCCAGCAGCCAAGAGATACATTTGGGCACTGAAGCTTTCTTT. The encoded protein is CASSQEIHLGTEAFF.

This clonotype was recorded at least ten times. The CDR3 is CSVEGVSGANVLTF. DNA for the CDR3: TGCAGCGTTGAGGGGGTCTCTGGGGCCAACGTCCTGACTTTC. The rearrangement links TRBV29-1 to TRBJ2-6, with D perhaps being TRBD1 or TRBD2 (5 bases each). Trimming stripped 3 bases from V and 0 bases from J, with 6 bases between. Germline V lookup: CDR1 SQVTM, CDR2 ANQGSEA. This CDR3 is built from 14 residues.

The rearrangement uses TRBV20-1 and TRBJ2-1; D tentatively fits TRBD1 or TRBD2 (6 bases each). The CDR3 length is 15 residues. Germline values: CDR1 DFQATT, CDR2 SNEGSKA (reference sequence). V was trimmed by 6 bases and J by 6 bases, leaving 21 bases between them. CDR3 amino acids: CSAGTYGGPANEQFF. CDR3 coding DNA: TGCAGTGCCGGGACTTATGGGGGGCCGGCCAATGAGCAGTTCTTC.

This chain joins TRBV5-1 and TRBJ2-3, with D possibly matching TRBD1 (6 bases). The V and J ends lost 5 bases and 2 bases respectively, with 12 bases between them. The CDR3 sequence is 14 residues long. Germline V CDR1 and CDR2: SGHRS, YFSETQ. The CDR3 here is CASSVQGPTDTQYF. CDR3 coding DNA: TGCGCCAGCAGTGTACAGGGACCCACAGATACGCAGTATTTT.

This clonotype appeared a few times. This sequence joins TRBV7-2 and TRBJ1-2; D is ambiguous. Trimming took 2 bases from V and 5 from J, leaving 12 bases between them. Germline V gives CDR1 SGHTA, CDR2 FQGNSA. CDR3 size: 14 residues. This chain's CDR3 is CASSLTAPRYGYTF. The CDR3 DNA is TGTGCCAGCAGCTTAACAGCCCCTCGGTATGGCTACACCTTC.

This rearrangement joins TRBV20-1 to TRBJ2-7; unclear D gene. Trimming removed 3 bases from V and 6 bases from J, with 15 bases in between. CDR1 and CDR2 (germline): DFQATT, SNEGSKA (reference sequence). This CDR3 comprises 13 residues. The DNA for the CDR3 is TGCAGTGCTAGTACTTCCGGTCCCGGCGAGCAGTACTTC. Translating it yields CSASTSGPGEQYF.

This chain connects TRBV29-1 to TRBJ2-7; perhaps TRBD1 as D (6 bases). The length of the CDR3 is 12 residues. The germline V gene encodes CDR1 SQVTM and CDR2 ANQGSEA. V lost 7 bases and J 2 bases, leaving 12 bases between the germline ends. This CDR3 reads CSGGQLPYEQYF. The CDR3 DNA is TGCAGCGGAGGACAGCTACCCTACGAGCAGTACTTC.

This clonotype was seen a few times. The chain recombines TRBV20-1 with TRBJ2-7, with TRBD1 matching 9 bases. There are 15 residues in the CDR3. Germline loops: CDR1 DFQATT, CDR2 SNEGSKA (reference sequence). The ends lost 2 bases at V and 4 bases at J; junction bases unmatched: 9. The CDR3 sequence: CSARPRDREGYEQYF. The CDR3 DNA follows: TGCAGTGCTAGACCAAGGGACAGGGAGGGGTACGAGCAGTACTTC.

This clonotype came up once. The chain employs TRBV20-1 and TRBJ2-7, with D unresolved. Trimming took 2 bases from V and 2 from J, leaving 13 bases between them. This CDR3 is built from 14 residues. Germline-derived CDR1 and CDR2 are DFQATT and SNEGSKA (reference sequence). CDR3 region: CSARRMDVTYEQYF. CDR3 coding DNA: TGCAGTGCTAGAAGGATGGATGTGACCTACGAGCAGTACTTC.

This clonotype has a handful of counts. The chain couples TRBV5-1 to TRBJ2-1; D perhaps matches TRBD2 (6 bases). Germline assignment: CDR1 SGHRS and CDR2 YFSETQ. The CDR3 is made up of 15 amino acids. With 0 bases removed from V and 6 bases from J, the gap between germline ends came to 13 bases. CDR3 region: CASSLVATRGNEQFF. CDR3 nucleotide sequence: TGCGCCAGCAGCTTGGTTGCGACTAGGGGCAATGAGCAGTTCTTC.

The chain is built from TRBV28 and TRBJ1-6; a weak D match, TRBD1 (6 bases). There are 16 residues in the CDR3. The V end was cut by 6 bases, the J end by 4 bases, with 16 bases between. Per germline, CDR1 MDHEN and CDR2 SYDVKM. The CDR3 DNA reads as TGTGCCAGCAGCACCGGGACATATATTTATAATTCACCCCTCCACTTT. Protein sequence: CASSTGTYIYNSPLHF.

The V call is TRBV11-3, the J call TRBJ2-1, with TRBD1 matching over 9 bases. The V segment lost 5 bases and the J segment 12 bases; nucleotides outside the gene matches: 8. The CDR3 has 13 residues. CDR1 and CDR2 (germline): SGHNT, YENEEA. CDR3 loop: CASSPGTGLMQFF. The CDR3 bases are TGTGCCAGCAGCCCGGGGACAGGGTTGATGCAGTTCTTC.

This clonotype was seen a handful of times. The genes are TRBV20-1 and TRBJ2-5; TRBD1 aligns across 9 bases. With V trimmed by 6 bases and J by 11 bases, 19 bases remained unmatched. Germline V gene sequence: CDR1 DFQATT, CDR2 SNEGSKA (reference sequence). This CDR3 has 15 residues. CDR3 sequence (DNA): TGCAGTGCCACCAAACCGGGACAGGGACCGGGGGAGCAGTACTTC. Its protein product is CSATKPGQGPGEQYF.

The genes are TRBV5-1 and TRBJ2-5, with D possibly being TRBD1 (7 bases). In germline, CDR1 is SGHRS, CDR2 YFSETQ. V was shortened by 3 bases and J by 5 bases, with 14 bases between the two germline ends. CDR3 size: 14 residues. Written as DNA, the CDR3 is TGCGCCAGCAGCTCGCGGGACAGTCGGGAGACCCAGTACTTC. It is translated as CASSSRDSRETQYF. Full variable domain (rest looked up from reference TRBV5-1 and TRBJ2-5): KAGVTQTPRYLIKTRGQQVTLSCSPISGHRSVSWYQQTPGQGLQFLFEYFSETQRNKGNFPGRFSGRQFSNSRSEMNVSTLELGDSALYLCASSSRDSRETQYFGPGTRLLVL.

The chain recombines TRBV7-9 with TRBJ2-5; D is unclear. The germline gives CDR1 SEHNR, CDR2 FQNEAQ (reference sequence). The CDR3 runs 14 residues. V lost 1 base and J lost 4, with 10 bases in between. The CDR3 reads CASSLERELETQYF. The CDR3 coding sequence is TGTGCCAGCAGCTTAGAGCGAGAGTTAGAGACCCAGTACTTC.

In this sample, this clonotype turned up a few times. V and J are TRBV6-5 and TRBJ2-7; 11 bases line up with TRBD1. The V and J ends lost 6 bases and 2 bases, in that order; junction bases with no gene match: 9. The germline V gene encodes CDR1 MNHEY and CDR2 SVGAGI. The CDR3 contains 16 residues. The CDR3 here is CASRPQGTGGPYEQYF. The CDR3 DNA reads TGTGCCAGCAGACCCCAAGGGACAGGGGGGCCCTACGAGCAGTACTTC.

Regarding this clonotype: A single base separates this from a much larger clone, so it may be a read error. CDR3 residues: CASSLASPTGETQYF. In DNA, the CDR3 is TGTGCCAGCAGCTTAGCCAGTCCCACAGGCGAGACCCAGTACTTC. The chain couples TRBV7-9 to TRBJ2-5; the D gene is possibly TRBD1 (5 bases). The CDR3 extends over 15 amino acids. In germline, CDR1 is SEHNR, CDR2 FQNEAQ (reference sequence). V gave up 0 bases and J gave up 5 bases, with 13 bases separating them.

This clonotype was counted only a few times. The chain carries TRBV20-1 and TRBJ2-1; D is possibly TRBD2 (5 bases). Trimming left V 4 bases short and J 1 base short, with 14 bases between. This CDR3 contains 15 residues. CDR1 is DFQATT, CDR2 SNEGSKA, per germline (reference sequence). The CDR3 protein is CSATVGSWSYNEQFF. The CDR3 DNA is TGCAGTGCTACAGTGGGGAGTTGGTCCTACAATGAGCAGTTCTTC.

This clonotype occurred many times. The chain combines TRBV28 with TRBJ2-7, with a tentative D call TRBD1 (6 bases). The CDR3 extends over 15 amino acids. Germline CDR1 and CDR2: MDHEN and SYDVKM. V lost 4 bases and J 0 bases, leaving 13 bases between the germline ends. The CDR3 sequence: CASSYGGSSSYEQYF. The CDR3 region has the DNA TGTGCCAGCAGTTATGGGGGCTCAAGCTCCTACGAGCAGTACTTC.

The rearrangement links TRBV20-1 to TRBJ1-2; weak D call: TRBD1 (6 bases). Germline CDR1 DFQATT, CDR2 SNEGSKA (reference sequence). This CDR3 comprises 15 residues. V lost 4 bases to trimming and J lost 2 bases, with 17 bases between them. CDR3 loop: CSANSGHGGNYGYTF. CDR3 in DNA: TGCAGTGCTAATTCGGGACACGGGGGCAACTATGGCTACACCTTC.

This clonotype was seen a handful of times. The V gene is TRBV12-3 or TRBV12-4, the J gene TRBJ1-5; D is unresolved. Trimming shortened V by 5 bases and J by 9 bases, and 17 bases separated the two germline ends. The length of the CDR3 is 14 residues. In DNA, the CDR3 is TGTGCCAGCAGTCTGGACGGCGGCCTGGGGCCCCAGCATTTT. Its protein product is CASSLDGGLGPQHF.

CDR3: CASSYRQNQPQHF. The CDR3 nucleotides read TGTGCCAGCAGTTACAGGCAAAATCAGCCCCAGCATTTT. This chain links TRBV6-5 with TRBJ1-5, with unresolved D. CDR3 length: 13 residues. Germline V gene sequence: CDR1 MNHEY, CDR2 SVGAGI. Deletions cut 2 bases from V and 4 bases from J, with 6 bases between.

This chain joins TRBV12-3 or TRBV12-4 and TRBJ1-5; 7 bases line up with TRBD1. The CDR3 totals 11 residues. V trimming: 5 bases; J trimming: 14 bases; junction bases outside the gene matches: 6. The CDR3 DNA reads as TGTGCCAGCAGTCTCCGGGACAGTAAGCATTTT. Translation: CASSLRDSKHF.

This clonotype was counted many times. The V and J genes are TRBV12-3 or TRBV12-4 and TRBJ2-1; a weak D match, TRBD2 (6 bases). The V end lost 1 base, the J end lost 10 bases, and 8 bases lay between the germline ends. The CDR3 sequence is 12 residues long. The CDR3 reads CASSLGGREQFF. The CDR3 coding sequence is TGTGCCAGCAGTTTAGGTGGGAGGGAGCAGTTCTTC.

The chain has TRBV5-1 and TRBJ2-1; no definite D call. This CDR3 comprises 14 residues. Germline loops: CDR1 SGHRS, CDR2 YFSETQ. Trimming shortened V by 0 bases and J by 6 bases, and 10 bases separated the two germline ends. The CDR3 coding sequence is TGCGCCAGCAGCTTGGAGATAGGATCCAATGAGCAGTTCTTC. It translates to CASSLEIGSNEQFF.